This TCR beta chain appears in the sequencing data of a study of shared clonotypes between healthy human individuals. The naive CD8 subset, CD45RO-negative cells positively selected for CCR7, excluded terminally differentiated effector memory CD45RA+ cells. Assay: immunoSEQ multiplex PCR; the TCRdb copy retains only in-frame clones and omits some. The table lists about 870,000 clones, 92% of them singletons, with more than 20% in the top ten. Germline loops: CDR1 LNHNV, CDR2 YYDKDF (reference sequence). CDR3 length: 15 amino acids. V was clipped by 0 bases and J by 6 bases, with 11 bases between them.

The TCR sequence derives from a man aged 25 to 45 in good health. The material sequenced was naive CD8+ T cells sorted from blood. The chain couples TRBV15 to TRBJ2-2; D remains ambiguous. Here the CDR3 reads CATSRDRSFPGELFF. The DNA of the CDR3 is TGTGCCACCAGCAGAGACCGTAGCTTCCCCGGGGAGCTGTTTTTT.